A single sample gave rise to the 26 T cell receptor beta chains below, sequenced in a study of OX40 agonist ivuxolimab in advanced cancers. Sequencing was performed with immunoSEQ multiplex PCR; in TCRdb, only in-frame clones are kept and a portion is missing. The sample contains 80,000 to 100,000 clones, less than 95% of which appear only once. The sequenced sample was CD4+ or CD8+ T cells sorted from blood, obtained in a trial of the OX40 agonist ivuxolimab. The receptors originated from an adult with an advanced solid tumor such as melanoma, head and neck, liver or kidney cancer.

The CDR3: CASSLEDGNSPLHF. The CDR3 nucleotides are TGTGCCAGCAGCTTAGAGGACGGGAATTCACCCCTCCACTTT. This chain connects TRBV7-6 to TRBJ1-6; the D is unclear. The germline CDR1 and CDR2 sequences are SGHVS and FNYEAQ. There are 14 residues in the CDR3. V was cut by 1 base and J by 7 bases, with 8 bases left in between.

The chain is built from TRBV9 and TRBJ1-2, with TRBD1 matching over 7 bases. Germline lookup yields CDR1 SGDLS and CDR2 YYNGEE. CDR3 length equals 13 residues. The V segment lost 4 bases and the J segment 4 bases; nucleotides outside the gene matches: 4. The CDR3: CASSQGTAYGYTF. DNA of the CDR3: TGTGCCAGCAGCCAGGGGACAGCCTATGGCTACACCTTC.

This clone has a single count. The genes are TRBV6-6 and TRBJ1-2; 9 bases match TRBD1. This CDR3 has 15 amino acids. Germline V gene sequence: CDR1 MNHNY, CDR2 SVGAGI (reference sequence). The V and J ends lost 1 base and 5 bases, in that order; junction bases with no gene match: 5. The CDR3 loop reads CASSYLIGTGYGYTF. In DNA, the CDR3 is TGTGCCAGCAGTTACTTGATCGGGACAGGGTATGGCTACACCTTC.

This chain links TRBV5-4 with TRBJ2-7; 10 nucleotides match TRBD1. With V trimmed by 2 bases and J by 4 bases, 3 bases remained unmatched. The germline CDR1 and CDR2 sequences are SGHNT and YYREEE (reference sequence). This CDR3 contains 14 residues. CDR3 bases: TGTGCCAGCAGCTTACGGGACAGGGGTTACGAGCAGTACTTC. Translated, it gives CASSLRDRGYEQYF. The full variable domain, completed using reference TRBV5-4 and TRBJ2-7, is ETGVTQSPTHLIKTRGQQVTLRCSSQSGHNTVSWYQQALGQGPQFIFQYYREEENGRGNFPPRFSGLQFPNYSSELNVNALELDDSALYLCASSLRDRGYEQYFGPGTRLTVT.

The J gene is TRBJ1-4, the V gene TRBV7-2; no firm D call. Germline V lookup: CDR1 SGHTA, CDR2 FQGNSA. This CDR3 has 16 amino acids. V lost 4 bases to trimming and J lost 9 bases, with 21 bases between them. The CDR3: CASSSLPDRTQKKLFF. The CDR3 bases are TGTGCCAGCAGCTCCTTACCGGACCGGACCCAGAAAAAACTGTTTTTT.

The chain joins TRBV7-8 to TRBJ1-5, with TRBD1 matching over 7 bases. The germline CDR1 and CDR2 sequences are SGHVS and FQNEAQ. CDR3 length: 14 residues. The trim removed 1 base at V and 7 bases at J, leaving 4 bases unmatched. CDR3 DNA sequence: TGTGCCAGCAGCTTAGGGTTCAGGGGGCAGCCCCAGCATTTT. This translates into CASSLGFRGQPQHF.

CDR3 sequence: CATQEAVTDTQYF. CDR3 bases: TGTGCCACCCAAGAGGCGGTCACAGATACGCAGTATTTT. The chain joins TRBV6-5 to TRBJ2-3; unclear D gene. V was pared by 10 bases and J by 2 bases, with 13 bases between. This CDR3 contains 13 residues. Germline V CDR1 and CDR2: MNHEY, SVGAGI.

The V call is TRBV9, the J call TRBJ1-2, with D possibly matching TRBD1 (6 bases). This CDR3 has 14 residues. The V end lost 4 bases, the J end lost 3 bases, and 13 bases lay between the germline ends. Per the germline V gene, CDR1 is SGDLS and CDR2 is YYNGEE. CDR3 region: CASSPSQGDYGYTF. The CDR3, as DNA: TGTGCCAGCAGCCCGTCACAGGGTGACTATGGCTACACCTTC.

V is TRBV2 and J is TRBJ2-5; D possibly corresponds to TRBD2 (6 bases). Near its end, the DNA agrees better with TRBJ2-7, so the J call may be wrong. CDR3 length: 14 amino acids. Looked up from germline, CDR1 is SNHLY and CDR2 is FYNNEI. The CDR3 region has the DNA TGTGCCAGCAGTGAAGGGGAGGCCCCTGACGAGCAGTACTTC. Translated: CASSEGEAPDEQYF.

The chain uses TRBV2 and TRBJ1-1; TRBD1 is a possible D gene (5 bases). CDR1 is SNHLY and CDR2 is FYNNEI in the germline V gene. The CDR3 extends over 14 amino acids. The ends were cut back, 7 bases at V and 6 bases at J, with 18 bases in the middle. The CDR3 here is CASIRAGRGAEAFF. The CDR3 DNA reads TGTGCCAGCATCAGAGCGGGGCGTGGGGCTGAAGCTTTCTTT.

In this sample, this clone turned up a few times. The V and J genes are TRBV12-5 and TRBJ1-1, with 7 bases lining up with TRBD1. CDR3 length: 16 residues. The V gene end was trimmed by 5 bases and the J gene end by 1 base; junction bases not matched to a gene: 10. Germline assignment: CDR1 LGHNT and CDR2 FRNRAP. The CDR3 DNA follows: TGTGCTAGTGGTCCTTCTCTCAGGGGGAGGAACACTGAAGCTTTCTTT. This sequence encodes CASGPSLRGRNTEAFF. The entire variable domain, with the rest obtained from reference TRBV12-5 and TRBJ1-1, is as follows: DARVTQTPRHKVTEMGQEVTMRCQPILGHNTVFWYRQTMMQGLELLAYFRNRAPLDDSGMPKDRFSAEMPDATLATLKIQPSEPRDSAVYFCASGPSLRGRNTEAFFGQGTRLTVV.

The chain couples TRBV28 to TRBJ2-4, with D perhaps being TRBD1 or TRBD2 (5 bases each). V lost 6 bases, J lost 6 bases, and 12 bases lay in between. This CDR3 has 13 amino acids. Per germline, CDR1 MDHEN and CDR2 SYDVKM. CDR3 loop: CASSLAGANIQYF. CDR3 nucleotides: TGTGCCAGCAGCCTAGCCGGGGCAAACATTCAGTACTTC. Supplemented by reference TRBV28 and TRBJ2-4, the full variable domain reads DVKVTQSSRYLVKRTGEKVFLECVQDMDHENMFWYRQDPGLGLRLIYFSYDVKMKEKGDIPEGYSVSREKKERFSLILESASTNQTSMYLCASSLAGANIQYFGAGTRLSVL.

The rearrangement links TRBV9 to TRBJ1-2, with 7 nucleotides matching TRBD1. The germline gives CDR1 SGDLS, CDR2 YYNGEE. This CDR3 comprises 15 residues. V gave up 0 bases and J gave up 4 bases; unmatched junction bases: 6. The CDR3 sequence is CASSVEPDRSYGYTF. The CDR3 nucleotides read TGTGCCAGCAGCGTAGAGCCGGACAGGAGCTATGGCTACACCTTC.

This clone was found once. This rearrangement joins TRBV5-5 to TRBJ1-2; D not certain. This CDR3 is 14 amino acids long. Germline CDR1 SGHKS, CDR2 YYEKEE (reference sequence). The germline V and J ends were trimmed by 2 bases and 2 bases, with 10 bases remaining between them. The CDR3 spells CASSFTPGNYGYTF. CDR3 bases: TGTGCCAGCAGCTTCACCCCCGGAAACTATGGCTACACCTTC.

The V gene is TRBV6-1, the J gene TRBJ1-5, with a possible D match to TRBD1 (6 bases). The V and J ends lost 4 bases and 0 bases respectively, with 16 bases between them. The CDR3 consists of 17 residues. Germline CDR1 MNHNS, CDR2 SASEGT. The CDR3 sequence is CASSAPDSIYSNQPQHF. Written as DNA, the CDR3 is TGTGCCAGCAGTGCACCGGACAGTATTTATAGCAATCAGCCCCAGCATTTT.

The CDR3 region is CAWSVGRDSRGYTF. CDR3 nucleotide sequence: TGTGCCTGGAGTGTAGGGCGAGATAGTAGGGGCTACACCTTC. This chain uses TRBV30 with TRBJ1-2; D gene unclear. Germline V gene lookup returns CDR1 GTSNPN and CDR2 SVGIG (reference sequence). Between the trimmed V and J ends, which lost 0 bases and 8 bases, there was a span of 16 bases. This CDR3 is 14 amino acids long.

V and J are TRBV7-2 and TRBJ2-1, with D possibly TRBD2 on 6 matching bases. The V and J ends lost 1 base and 0 bases respectively, with 10 bases between them. Germline values: CDR1 SGHTA, CDR2 FQGNSA. The CDR3 has 16 amino acids. The CDR3 DNA sequence: TGTGCCAGCAGCTTAGAGGCCGGGAGCTCCTACAATGAGCAGTTCTTC. Translation gives CASSLEAGSSYNEQFF.

The chain combines TRBV5-4 with TRBJ1-2, with TRBD1 matching over 8 bases. The germline V gene encodes CDR1 SGHNT and CDR2 YYREEE (reference sequence). This CDR3 is 17 amino acids long. With 3 bases clipped from V and 4 bases from J, the junction kept 14 bases outside the gene matches. Here the CDR3 DNA reads TGTGCCAGCAGCTCGACCGCCGACAGGGGTAGGGCCTATGGCTACACCTTC. This codes for CASSSTADRGRAYGYTF.

The rearrangement uses TRBV4-3 and TRBJ2-3; TRBD2 matches 14 bases. Germline CDR1 is LGHNA and CDR2 is YSLEER. V lost 3 bases, J lost 3 bases, and 5 bases stayed unmatched. The CDR3 has 17 residues. In DNA form, the CDR3 reads TGCGCCAGCAGCCAGGGGACTAGCGGGAGCGGGACAGATACGCAGTATTTT. Protein sequence: CASSQGTSGSGTDTQYF.

The rearrangement joins TRBV2 to TRBJ2-1, with D hard to call. Germline V gene lookup returns CDR1 SNHLY and CDR2 FYNNEI. The CDR3 covers 15 residues. The V end lost 7 bases, the J end lost 0 bases, and 13 bases lay between the germline ends. CDR3 in amino acids: CASISMGYSYNEQFF. The CDR3 bases are TGTGCCAGCATCTCCATGGGGTACTCCTACAATGAGCAGTTCTTC.

The rearrangement uses TRBV27 and TRBJ1-4; TRBD1 might be the D (6 bases). This CDR3 region has 14 residues. Germline V gene sequence: CDR1 MNHEY, CDR2 SMNVEV (reference sequence). The germline V and J ends were trimmed by 9 bases and 0 bases, with 11 bases remaining between them. The CDR3: CASTGTATNEKLFF. CDR3 DNA: TGTGCCAGTACAGGGACCGCAACTAATGAAAAACTGTTTTTT. The entire variable domain, with the rest obtained from reference TRBV27 and TRBJ1-4, is as follows: EAQVTQNPRYLITVTGKKLTVTCSQNMNHEYMSWYRQDPGLGLRQIYYSMNVEVTDKGDVPEGYKVSRKEKRNFPLILESPSPNQTSLYFCASTGTATNEKLFFGSGTQLSVL.

The chain couples TRBV9 to TRBJ1-1; D ambiguous. The CDR3 spans 15 residues. Germline V gives CDR1 SGDLS, CDR2 YYNGEE. V was shortened by 0 bases and J by 1 base, with 10 bases between the two germline ends. CDR3: CASSVGPEANTEAFF. In DNA, the CDR3 is TGTGCCAGCAGCGTAGGCCCAGAAGCGAACACTGAAGCTTTCTTT.

The chain combines TRBV11-2 with TRBJ2-7, with D possibly TRBD2 on 6 matching bases. V dropped 5 bases and J dropped 2 bases, with 19 bases sitting between them. Germline V lookup: CDR1 SGHAT, CDR2 FQNNGV. This CDR3 comprises 16 residues. The chain's CDR3 is CASSDRIAAHPYEQYF. In DNA form, the CDR3 reads TGTGCCAGCAGCGACCGGATAGCGGCCCATCCCTACGAGCAGTACTTC.

The chain couples TRBV7-2 to TRBJ2-1; D may be TRBD1 (5 bases). The germline V and J ends were trimmed by 5 bases and 8 bases, with 13 bases remaining between them. Per the germline V gene, CDR1 is SGHTA and CDR2 is FQGNSA. The CDR3 runs 13 residues. The CDR3 DNA follows: TGTGCCAGCAGCCAGGGCCGGTTCGATGAGCAGTTCTTC. It translates to CASSQGRFDEQFF.

V usage is TRBV4-3 and J usage is TRBJ2-7, with D possibly being TRBD1 (5 bases). The CDR3 length is 15 residues. The germline gives CDR1 LGHNA, CDR2 YSLEER. Trimming cost V 1 base and J 0 bases, with 10 bases left between them. CDR3 DNA sequence: TGCGCCAGCAGCCAAGCCGGTCAGGGCTCCTACGAGCAGTACTTC. Its translation: CASSQAGQGSYEQYF.

This CDR3 reads CASSQLPDRSEDEQYF. CDR3 in DNA: TGTGCCAGCAGCCAACTCCCGGACAGGTCCGAGGACGAGCAGTACTTC. The chain carries TRBV14 and TRBJ2-7; 7 bases are shared with TRBD1. The length of the CDR3 is 16 residues. Trimming at V came to 2 bases and at J to 5 bases, leaving 12 bases not matched to a gene. CDR1 SGHDN and CDR2 FVKESK come from the germline V gene.